The 21 T cell receptor beta chains given below trace back to one sample, sequenced in a study of T cell responses to AZD1222 COVID-19 vaccine. Generated by immunoSEQ multiplex PCR, the TCRdb table keeps only in-frame clones and is missing some. Of about 93,000 clones in the sample, around 89% were seen once. This specimen consisted of peripheral blood, obtained 28 days after the second AZD1222 dose. These receptors were collected from an adult who received the AZD1222 COVID-19 vaccine.

The rearrangement uses TRBV15 and TRBJ2-4, with TRBD1 identical over 10 bases. The V segment lost 9 bases and the J segment 1 base; nucleotides outside the gene matches: 0. The CDR3 loop spans 13 amino acids. Germline assignment: CDR1 LNHNV and CDR2 YYDKDF (reference sequence). CDR3 sequence: CATGQGAKNIQYF. The CDR3 DNA is TGTGCCACGGGACAGGGGGCCAAAAACATTCAGTACTTC.

The chain joins TRBV12-3 or TRBV12-4 to TRBJ1-6, with 9 bases that match TRBD1. Trimming at V came to 9 bases and at J to 8 bases, leaving 5 bases not matched to a gene. CDR3 length equals 13 residues. CDR3 bases: TGTGCCAGTAGGACAGGGGATCATTCACCCCTCCACTTT. This encodes CASRTGDHSPLHF.

V is TRBV3-1 (or the pseudogene TRBV3-2) and J is TRBJ2-7; a possible D gene is TRBD1 (6 bases). CDR3 length: 17 amino acids. Germline CDR1 and CDR2: LGHDT and YNNKEL (reference sequence). Trimming removed 2 bases from V and 2 bases from J, with 19 bases in between. CDR3 DNA sequence: TGTGCCAGCAGCCAAATGACAGGTTTGAGGTTCGCCTACGAGCAGTACTTC. Its translation: CASSQMTGLRFAYEQYF.

The chain has TRBV5-1 and TRBJ2-3; D is ambiguous. Trimming left V 0 bases short and J 4 bases short, with 9 bases between. This CDR3 is built from 14 residues. Germline CDR1 SGHRS, CDR2 YFSETQ. This chain's CDR3 is CASSLVGQPDTQYF. CDR3 sequence (DNA): TGCGCCAGCAGCTTGGTAGGGCAGCCAGATACGCAGTATTTT. Full variable domain (missing parts from reference TRBV5-1 and TRBJ2-3): KAGVTQTPRYLIKTRGQQVTLSCSPISGHRSVSWYQQTPGQGLQFLFEYFSETQRNKGNFPGRFSGRQFSNSRSEMNVSTLELGDSALYLCASSLVGQPDTQYFGPGTRLTVL.

The chain uses TRBV30 and TRBJ1-6, with TRBD1 matching over 7 bases. The CDR3 runs 13 residues. Germline CDR1 reads GTSNPN; CDR2 reads SVGIG (reference sequence). The trim removed 3 bases at V and 10 bases at J, leaving 6 bases unmatched. The CDR3: CAWRTGYGSPLHF. The CDR3 bases are TGTGCCTGGAGGACAGGGTACGGATCACCCCTCCACTTT.

The chain is built from TRBV5-1 and TRBJ2-7, with TRBD2 identical over 10 bases. Unmatched junction bases numbered 8, after V lost 2 bases and J lost 0 bases. The CDR3 has 17 residues. CDR1 and CDR2 (germline): SGHRS, YFSETQ. CDR3 amino acids: CASSFTAGGPTSYEQYF. CDR3 DNA sequence: TGCGCCAGCAGCTTTACAGCGGGGGGGCCTACCTCCTACGAGCAGTACTTC. The entire variable domain, with the rest obtained from reference TRBV5-1 and TRBJ2-7, is as follows: KAGVTQTPRYLIKTRGQQVTLSCSPISGHRSVSWYQQTPGQGLQFLFEYFSETQRNKGNFPGRFSGRQFSNSRSEMNVSTLELGDSALYLCASSFTAGGPTSYEQYFGPGTRLTVT.

This rearrangement joins TRBV20-1 to TRBJ1-1; TRBD1 agrees at 7 bases. The trim removed 5 bases at V and 10 bases at J, leaving 4 bases unmatched. This CDR3 region has 10 residues. The germline V gene encodes CDR1 DFQATT and CDR2 SNEGSKA (reference sequence). CDR3 region: CSAGDRRAFF. DNA of the CDR3: TGCAGTGCTGGGGACAGACGAGCTTTCTTT.

V and J are TRBV14 and TRBJ1-4, with D perhaps TRBD1 (5 bases). V dropped 0 bases and J dropped 8 bases, with 10 bases sitting between them. Germline V gene sequence: CDR1 SGHDN, CDR2 FVKESK. The CDR3 extends over 14 amino acids. In DNA form, the CDR3 reads TGTGCCAGCAGCCAAGACTCGGGACGCGAAAAACTGTTTTTT. This sequence encodes CASSQDSGREKLFF. The entire variable domain, with the rest obtained from reference TRBV14 and TRBJ1-4, is as follows: EAGVTQFPSHSVIEKGQTVTLRCDPISGHDNLYWYRRVMGKEIKFLLHFVKESKQDESGMPNNRFLAERTGGTYSTLKVQPAELEDSGVYFCASSQDSGREKLFFGSGTQLSVL.

The rearrangement links TRBV30 to TRBJ2-2; tentatively, D is TRBD1 (5 bases). The CDR3 is made up of 15 amino acids. Per germline, CDR1 GTSNPN and CDR2 SVGIG (reference sequence). Between the trimmed V and J ends, which lost 2 bases and 5 bases, there was a span of 15 bases. This CDR3 reads CAWSSKGRATGELFF. DNA for the CDR3: TGTGCCTGGAGTTCGAAGGGCAGGGCGACCGGGGAGCTGTTTTTT.

The V call is TRBV3-1 (or the pseudogene TRBV3-2), the J call TRBJ2-1; 7 bases agree with TRBD2. The CDR3 is made up of 18 amino acids. V trimming: 1 base; J trimming: 4 bases; junction bases outside the gene matches: 13. Germline CDR1 and CDR2: LGHDT and YNNKEL (reference sequence). This CDR3 reads CASSQGPKRDPTYNEQFF. Written as DNA, the CDR3 is TGTGCCAGCAGCCAAGGTCCCAAGCGGGACCCTACTTACAATGAGCAGTTCTTC.

This clone was recorded once. The CDR3 region is CASSLEAGGTYEQYF. The CDR3, as DNA: TGTGCCAGCAGCTTAGAGGCGGGAGGGACCTACGAGCAGTACTTC. This chain joins TRBV7-2 and TRBJ2-7; 9 bases are shared with TRBD2. Germline-derived CDR1 and CDR2 are SGHTA and FQGNSA. Trimming at V came to 1 base and at J to 2 bases, leaving 3 bases not matched to a gene. There are 15 residues in the CDR3.

This clone was found once. CDR3: CASSPNTMNTEAFF. CDR3 in DNA: TGCGCCAGCAGTCCGAACACAATGAACACTGAAGCTTTCTTT. The V gene is TRBV10-2, the J gene TRBJ1-1; D unclear. V lost 5 bases to trimming and J lost 0 bases, with 10 bases between them. The germline V gene encodes CDR1 WSHSY and CDR2 SAAADI. CDR3 size: 14 residues.

The rearrangement uses TRBV27 and TRBJ2-5, with 10 bases lining up with TRBD2. CDR3 length equals 16 residues. J lost 0 bases, V lost 3 bases, and 4 bases had no gene match. The germline V gene encodes CDR1 MNHEY and CDR2 SMNVEV (reference sequence). Here the CDR3 reads CASSFASGGNQETQYF. The CDR3 DNA reads as TGTGCCAGCAGTTTCGCTAGCGGGGGAAACCAAGAGACCCAGTACTTC.

The chain couples TRBV5-5 to TRBJ2-5, with 7 nucleotides matching TRBD1. V dropped 1 base and J dropped 4; count of bases not matched to a gene: 4. This CDR3 comprises 14 residues. The V gene's germline CDR1 is SGHKS and CDR2 YYEKEE (reference sequence). The CDR3 protein is CASSLLGGSETQYF. Written as DNA, the CDR3 is TGTGCCAGCAGCTTGTTAGGGGGCTCAGAGACCCAGTACTTC.

In this sample, this clone turned up once. This chain uses TRBV14 with TRBJ1-1; no clear D. V was clipped by 2 bases and J by 2 bases, with 15 bases between them. The germline gives CDR1 SGHDN, CDR2 FVKESK. The CDR3 sequence is 16 residues long. CDR3: CASSQTSSWGNTEAFF. The CDR3 nucleotides read TGTGCCAGCAGCCAAACCTCCTCGTGGGGTAACACTGAAGCTTTCTTT.

In its sample, this clone was seen once. V and J are TRBV6-4 and TRBJ1-2, with TRBD1 as a possible D gene (5 bases). Germline V CDR1 and CDR2: MRHNA, SNTAGT. The CDR3 has 14 residues. Trimming shortened V by 4 bases and J by 4 bases, and 13 bases separated the two germline ends. CDR3 sequence: CASSGEQVGYGYTF. CDR3 DNA: TGTGCCAGCAGTGGCGAACAGGTAGGCTATGGCTACACCTTC.

The rearrangement links TRBV6-4 to TRBJ2-1; 8 nucleotides align to TRBD2. Germline assignment: CDR1 MRHNA and CDR2 SNTAGT. V lost 4 bases and J lost 5; bases outside the gene matches: 1. This CDR3 comprises 13 residues. The CDR3 DNA sequence: TGTGCCAGCAGTGCGGGGGGGCACAATGAGCAGTTCTTC. This encodes CASSAGGHNEQFF.

V is TRBV7-8 and J is TRBJ1-1, with D tentatively TRBD1 (5 bases). CDR3 size: 14 residues. V was cut by 3 bases and J by 3 bases, with 11 bases left in between. In germline, CDR1 is SGHVS, CDR2 FQNEAQ. The CDR3 DNA reads TGTGCCAGCAGCTTTAATTGGGGGGACACTGAAGCTTTCTTT. Encoded protein: CASSFNWGDTEAFF.

V usage is TRBV9 and J usage is TRBJ2-5, with 13 bases that match TRBD2. CDR3 length equals 18 residues. V was clipped by 4 bases and J by 2 bases; unmatched bases: 11. Germline CDR1 and CDR2: SGDLS and YYNGEE. The CDR3 is CASSSGTSGMGFQETQYF. The CDR3 DNA sequence: TGTGCCAGCAGCTCCGGGACTAGCGGGATGGGGTTTCAAGAGACCCAGTACTTC.

The V call is TRBV27, the J call TRBJ1-2; 7 bases are shared with TRBD1. The CDR3 has 14 residues. From germline, CDR1 is MNHEY and CDR2 SMNVEV (reference sequence). V shed 2 bases and J 4 bases; nucleotides not matched to a gene: 4. CDR3 sequence: CASSLIQGSYGYTF. CDR3 DNA sequence: TGTGCCAGCAGTTTAATACAGGGGTCCTATGGCTACACCTTC.

The chain uses TRBV9 and TRBJ2-3, with D possibly TRBD2 on 6 matching bases. This CDR3 contains 16 residues. With 2 bases removed from V and 1 base from J, the gap between germline ends came to 14 bases. Germline assignment: CDR1 SGDLS and CDR2 YYNGEE. The DNA of the CDR3 is TGTGCCAGCAGCGTCCGTGGGGGGTGGGGCACAGATACGCAGTATTTT. Amino acids: CASSVRGGWGTDTQYF.